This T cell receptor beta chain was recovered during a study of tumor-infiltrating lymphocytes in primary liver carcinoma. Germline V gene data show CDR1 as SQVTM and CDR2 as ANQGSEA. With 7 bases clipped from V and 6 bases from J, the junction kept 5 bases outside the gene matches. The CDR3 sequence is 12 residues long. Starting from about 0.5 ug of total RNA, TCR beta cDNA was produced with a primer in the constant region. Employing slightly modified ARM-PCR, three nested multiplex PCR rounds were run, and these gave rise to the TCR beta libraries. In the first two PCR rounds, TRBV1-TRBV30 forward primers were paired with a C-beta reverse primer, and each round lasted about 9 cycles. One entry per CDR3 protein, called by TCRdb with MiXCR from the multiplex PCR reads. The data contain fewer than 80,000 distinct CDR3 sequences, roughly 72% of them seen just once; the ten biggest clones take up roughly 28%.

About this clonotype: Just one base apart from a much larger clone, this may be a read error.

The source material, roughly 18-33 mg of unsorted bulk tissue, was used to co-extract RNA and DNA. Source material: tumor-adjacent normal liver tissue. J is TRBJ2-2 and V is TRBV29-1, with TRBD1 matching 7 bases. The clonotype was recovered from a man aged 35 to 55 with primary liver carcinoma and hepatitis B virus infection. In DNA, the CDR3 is TGCAGCGGTGCACAGGGGTCCGGGGAGCTGTTTTTT. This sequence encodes CSGAQGSGELFF.